The T cell receptor (beta chain) described here comes from a study of blood T cells in healthy people across ages. The study's findings and limits: The CMV status of each donor remained undetermined, and this could have confounded shifts in expanded clonotypes. Higher diversity and more naive CD4+ cells were features of long-lived donors, compared to aged donors.

At least 7 million PBMCs were isolated per sample. About this clonotype itself: The antigen is not known.

The V and J ends lost 3 bases and 5 bases, in that order; junction bases with no gene match: 4. CDR1 and CDR2 (germline): SGHVS, FQNEAQ. CDR3 size: 14 residues. It was with a sample-barcoded 5' primer and a J-beta primer mix that a second PCR of about 6 to 12 cycles was run. Template switching added a 12-random-nucleotide identifier to every cDNA molecule. TCRdb reprocessed the 5' RACE reads with MiXCR, giving one entry per CDR3 protein. Counted here are hundreds of thousands of distinct CDR3 sequences, more than 50% occurring once; the ten biggest clones make up roughly 25%. The clonotype comes from a middle-aged man in good health. The chain is built from TRBV7-8 and TRBJ2-3; 8 nucleotides match TRBD2. The specimen was blood. The CDR3 nucleotides are TGTGCCAGCAGCTTTAGCCGGGGGGGAGATACGCAGTATTTT. It encodes CASSFSRGGDTQYF.